This T cell receptor (beta chain) stems from a study of blood T cell repertoires in COVID-19. Turning to the study itself: The study drew acute and convalescent COVID-19 samples from the United States, Italy and Spain. From T cells, B-cell-depleted T cells, or PBMCs came the material, which was cDNA or gDNA.

The CDR3 is 15 amino acids. Per the germline V gene, CDR1 is WSHSY and CDR2 is SAAADI. V gave up 6 bases and J gave up 2 bases, with 16 bases separating them. This clone occurred once. Authors' data handling: For nucleated cells, counts were estimated from reference gene primer amplification. Assay: immunoSEQ multiplex PCR; the TCRdb copy retains only in-frame clones and omits some. V and J calls and clone size are copied from that table; D and trimming were computed from the DNA. This sample has around 20,000 clones, with around 92% found just once. The clonotype was recovered from a man in his sixties or seventies with active COVID-19. J is TRBJ2-5 and V is TRBV10-2, with a weak D call TRBD2 (6 bases). Material: peripheral blood. In nucleotides, the CDR3 is TGCGCCAGCAGCCCCGGGGTAGCGGCTCAAGAGACCCAGTACTTC. It codes for CASSPGVAAQETQYF.